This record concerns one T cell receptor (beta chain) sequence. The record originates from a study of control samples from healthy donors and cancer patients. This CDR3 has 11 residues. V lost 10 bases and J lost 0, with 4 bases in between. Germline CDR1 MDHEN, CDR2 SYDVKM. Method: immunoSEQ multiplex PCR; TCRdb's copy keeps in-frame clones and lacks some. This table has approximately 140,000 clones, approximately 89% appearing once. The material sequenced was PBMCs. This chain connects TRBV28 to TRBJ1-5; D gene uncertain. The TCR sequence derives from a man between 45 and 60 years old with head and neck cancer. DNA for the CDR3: TGTGCCACCGGTAGCAATCAGCCCCAGCATTTT. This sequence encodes CATGSNQPQHF.